Sequencing of this T cell receptor beta chain was carried out in a study of blood T cell repertoires in COVID-19. Looking at the study overall: There were acute and convalescent COVID-19 samples, and they came from the United States, Italy and Spain. Sample material is recorded as cDNA or gDNA derived from T cells, B-cell-depleted T cells, or PBMCs.

As processed by the authors: The authors estimated nucleated cell counts from reference gene primer amplification. The method was immunoSEQ multiplex PCR; TCRdb's version includes in-frame clones alone and lacks a portion of them. D and trimming were read from the DNA, whereas the V and J calls and clone size are those reported in that table. The table has about 38,000 clones, about 88% seen once. The CDR3 has 13 amino acids. CDR1 and CDR2 from the germline V gene are SGHTA and FQGNSA. The V end lost 6 bases, the J end lost 5 bases, and 13 bases lay between the germline ends. V and J are TRBV7-2 and TRBJ1-1; D might be TRBD1 (5 bases). The clonotype originates from a man aged 65 to 85 with active COVID-19. The sample comprised peripheral blood. CDR3 DNA sequence: TGTGCCAGCAGACCCAGGGAGGTGACTGAAGCTTTCTTT. As protein: CASRPREVTEAFF.